This T cell receptor (beta chain) was obtained from a study of blood T cell repertoires in COVID-19. Study in general: Sites in the United States, Italy and Spain provided acute and convalescent COVID-19 samples. From T cells, B-cell-depleted T cells, or PBMCs came the material, which was cDNA or gDNA.

Original handling: Amplification from reference gene primers served as the basis for estimated nucleated cell counts. Method: immunoSEQ multiplex PCR; TCRdb's copy keeps in-frame clones and lacks some. From that table come the V and J calls and clone size; the DNA was used to work out D and trimming. The sample lists roughly 48,000 clones; about 88% were seen once. This CDR3 contains 14 residues. The trim removed 3 bases at V and 5 bases at J, leaving 5 bases unmatched. Germline V gene sequence: CDR1 GTSNPN, CDR2 SVGIG (reference sequence). Sequencing used peripheral blood. The receptor was isolated from a human donor in a cohort sampled during active COVID-19. The gene calls are TRBV30 and TRBJ2-3; 10 bases line up with TRBD2. The CDR3 sequence: CAWREAGGKDTQYF. DNA for the CDR3: TGTGCCTGGAGGGAAGCGGGGGGGAAAGATACGCAGTATTTT.